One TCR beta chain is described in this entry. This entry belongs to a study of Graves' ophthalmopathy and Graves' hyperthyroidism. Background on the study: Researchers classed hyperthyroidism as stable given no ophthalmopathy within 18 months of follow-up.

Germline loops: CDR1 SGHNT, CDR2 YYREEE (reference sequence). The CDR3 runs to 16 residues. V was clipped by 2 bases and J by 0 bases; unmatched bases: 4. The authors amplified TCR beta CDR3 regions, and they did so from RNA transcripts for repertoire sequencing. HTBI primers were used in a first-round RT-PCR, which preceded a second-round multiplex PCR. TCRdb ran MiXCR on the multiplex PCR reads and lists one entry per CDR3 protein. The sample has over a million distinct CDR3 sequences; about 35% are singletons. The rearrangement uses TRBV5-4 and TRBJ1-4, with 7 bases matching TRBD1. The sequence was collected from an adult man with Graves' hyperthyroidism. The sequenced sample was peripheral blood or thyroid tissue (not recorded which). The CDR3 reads CASSFATGATNEKLFF. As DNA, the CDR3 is TGTGCCAGCAGCTTTGCAACAGGGGCAACTAATGAAAAACTGTTTTTT.